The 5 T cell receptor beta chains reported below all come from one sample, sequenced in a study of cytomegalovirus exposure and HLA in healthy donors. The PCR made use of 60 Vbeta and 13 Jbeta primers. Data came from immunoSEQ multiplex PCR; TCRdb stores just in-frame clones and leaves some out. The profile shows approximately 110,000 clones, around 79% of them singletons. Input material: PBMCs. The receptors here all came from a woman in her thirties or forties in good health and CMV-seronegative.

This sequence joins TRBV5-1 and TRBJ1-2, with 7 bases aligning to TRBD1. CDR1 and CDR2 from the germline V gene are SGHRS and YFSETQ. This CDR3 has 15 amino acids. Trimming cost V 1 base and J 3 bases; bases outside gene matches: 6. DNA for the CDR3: TGCGCCAGCAGCTTGTTCGACAGGGAGGACTATGGCTACACCTTC. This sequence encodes CASSLFDREDYGYTF.

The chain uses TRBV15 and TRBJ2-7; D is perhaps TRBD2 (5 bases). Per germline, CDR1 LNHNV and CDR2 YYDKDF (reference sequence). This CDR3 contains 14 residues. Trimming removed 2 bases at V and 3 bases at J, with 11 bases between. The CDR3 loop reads CATSRSAAGYEQYF. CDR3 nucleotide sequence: TGTGCCACCAGCAGATCAGCCGCGGGCTACGAGCAGTACTTC.

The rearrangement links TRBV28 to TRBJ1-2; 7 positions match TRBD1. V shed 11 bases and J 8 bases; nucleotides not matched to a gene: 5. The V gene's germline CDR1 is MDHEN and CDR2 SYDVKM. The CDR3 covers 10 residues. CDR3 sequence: CACQGEGYTF. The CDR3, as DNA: TGTGCCTGTCAGGGGGAGGGCTACACCTTC.

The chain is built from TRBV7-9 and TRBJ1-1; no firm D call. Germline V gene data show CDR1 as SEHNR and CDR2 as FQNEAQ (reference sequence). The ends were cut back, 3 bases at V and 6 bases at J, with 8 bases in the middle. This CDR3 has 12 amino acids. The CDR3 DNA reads TGTGCCAGCAGCTTCGGCGGCCCTGAAGCTTTCTTT. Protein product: CASSFGGPEAFF.

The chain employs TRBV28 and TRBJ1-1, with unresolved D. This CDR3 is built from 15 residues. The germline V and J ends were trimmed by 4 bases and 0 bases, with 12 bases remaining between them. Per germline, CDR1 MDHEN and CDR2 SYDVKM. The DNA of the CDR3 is TGTGCCAGCAGTTCGCGCCGGGTCTTGAACACTGAAGCTTTCTTT. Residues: CASSSRRVLNTEAFF.